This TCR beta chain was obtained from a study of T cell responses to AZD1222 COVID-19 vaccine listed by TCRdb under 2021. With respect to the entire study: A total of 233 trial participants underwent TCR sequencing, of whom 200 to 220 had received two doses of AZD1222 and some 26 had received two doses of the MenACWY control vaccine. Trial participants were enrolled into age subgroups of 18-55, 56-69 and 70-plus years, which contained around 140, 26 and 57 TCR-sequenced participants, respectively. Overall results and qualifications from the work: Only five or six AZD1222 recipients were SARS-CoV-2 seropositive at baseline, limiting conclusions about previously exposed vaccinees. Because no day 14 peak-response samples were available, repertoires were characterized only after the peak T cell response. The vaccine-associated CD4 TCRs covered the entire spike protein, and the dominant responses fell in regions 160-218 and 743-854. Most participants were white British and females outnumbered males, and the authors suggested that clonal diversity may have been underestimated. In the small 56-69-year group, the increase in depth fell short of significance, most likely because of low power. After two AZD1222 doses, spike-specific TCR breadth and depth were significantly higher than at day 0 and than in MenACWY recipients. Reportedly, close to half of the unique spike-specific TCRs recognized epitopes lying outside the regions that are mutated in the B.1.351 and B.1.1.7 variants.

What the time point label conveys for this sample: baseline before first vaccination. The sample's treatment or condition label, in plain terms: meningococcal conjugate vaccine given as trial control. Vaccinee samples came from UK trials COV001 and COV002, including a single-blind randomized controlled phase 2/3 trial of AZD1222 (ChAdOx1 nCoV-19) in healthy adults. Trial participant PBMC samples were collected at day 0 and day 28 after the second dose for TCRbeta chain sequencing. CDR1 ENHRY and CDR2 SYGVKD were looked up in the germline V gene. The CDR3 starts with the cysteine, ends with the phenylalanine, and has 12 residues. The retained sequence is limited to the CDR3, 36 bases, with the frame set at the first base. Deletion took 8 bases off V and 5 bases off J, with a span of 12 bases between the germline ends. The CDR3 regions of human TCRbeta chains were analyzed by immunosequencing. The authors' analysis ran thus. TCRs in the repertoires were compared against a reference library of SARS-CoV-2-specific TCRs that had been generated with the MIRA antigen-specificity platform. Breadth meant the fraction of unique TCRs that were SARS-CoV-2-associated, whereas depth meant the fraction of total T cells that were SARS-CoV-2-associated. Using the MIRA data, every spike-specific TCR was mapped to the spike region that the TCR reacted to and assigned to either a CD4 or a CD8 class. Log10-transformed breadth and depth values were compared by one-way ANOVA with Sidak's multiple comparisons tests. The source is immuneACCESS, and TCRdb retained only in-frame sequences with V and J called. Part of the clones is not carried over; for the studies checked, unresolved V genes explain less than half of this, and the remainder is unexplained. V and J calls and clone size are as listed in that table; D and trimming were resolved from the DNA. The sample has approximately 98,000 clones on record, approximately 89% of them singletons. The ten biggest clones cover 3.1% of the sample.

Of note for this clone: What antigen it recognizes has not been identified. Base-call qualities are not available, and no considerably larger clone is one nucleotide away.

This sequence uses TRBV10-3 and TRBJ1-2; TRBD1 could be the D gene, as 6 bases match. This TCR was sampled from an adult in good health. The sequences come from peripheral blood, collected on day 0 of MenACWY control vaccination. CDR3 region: CAIARTVYGYTF. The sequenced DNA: TGTGCCATCGCAAGGACAGTTTATGGCTACACCTTC.